This T cell receptor beta chain is drawn from a study of T cell responses to AZD1222 COVID-19 vaccine. Germline V gene lookup returns CDR1 MGHRA and CDR2 YSYEKL. The CDR3 is made up of 15 amino acids. The ends lost 4 bases at V and 5 bases at J; junction bases unmatched: 10. Whole-study findings and limits: When two AZD1222 doses had been given, Spike-specific TCR breadth and depth rose. Spike-wide coverage was observed for vaccine-associated CD4 TCRs, with dominant responses at 160-218 and 743-854. Donors were largely white British and mainly female; clonal diversity was possibly underestimated.

The repertoire was sequenced with immunoSEQ multiplex PCR; TCRdb's copy has only in-frame clones and lacks some. Of approximately 70,000 clones listed, approximately 90% are singletons. Worth noting for this clone: Its antigen is not known.

The specimen comprised peripheral blood, sampled 28 days after the second dose of the MenACWY control vaccine. This TCR was sampled from an adult who received the MenACWY meningococcal vaccine as a control. The chain combines TRBV4-1 with TRBJ1-2, with 7 bases lining up with TRBD1. The CDR3 DNA reads TGCGCCAGCAGCCCCCGGGACAGATATGATTATGGCTACACCTTC. This encodes CASSPRDRYDYGYTF.